This T cell receptor (beta chain) is drawn from a study of shared clonotypes between healthy human individuals. Study in general: Sampling drew on donors who were a couple of women and three men aged 18 to 49.

Naive-designated CD8 cells lacked CD45RO, were positively enriched for CCR7, and omitted terminally differentiated effector memory CD45RA+ cells. For this clone: Additional DNA sequences in this sample encode the identical CDR3.

The deep-level immunoSEQ assay was used. The method was immunoSEQ multiplex PCR; TCRdb's version includes in-frame clones alone and lacks a portion of them. Of about 2.2 million clones in the sample, approximately 92% are singletons; the top ten hold around 1.8%. CDR1 and CDR2 (germline): MNHNY, SVGAGI (reference sequence). The CDR3 loop spans 12 amino acids. With 2 bases removed from V and 5 bases from J, the gap between germline ends came to 6 bases. This rearrangement joins TRBV6-6 to TRBJ1-1; D remains ambiguous. Sequencing input: naive CD8+ T cells from PBMCs. The receptor was derived from a man younger than 30 in good health. Some clones in this sample may be carry-over from other donors' samples. The CDR3: CASSYGGTEAFF. As DNA, the CDR3 is TGTGCCAGCAGTTACGGCGGGACTGAAGCTTTCTTT.